This T cell receptor beta chain was sequenced during a study of shared clonotypes between healthy human individuals. Turning to the study itself: Researchers assigned three CD4 naive, three CD4 memory, two CD8 naive and one CD8 memory plate to each donor.

This table comes from immunoSEQ multiplex PCR, and its TCRdb copy is limited to in-frame clones, with some not included. The sample lists around 1.4 million clones, approximately 98.5% occurring once. The study, taken as a whole, reports: Estimated clonotype richness was generally higher in naive than memory subsets.

Comment on this clone: Its specificity is not known.

The CDR3 contains 12 residues. Germline CDR1 is SQVTM and CDR2 is ANQGSEA. Trimming stripped 5 bases from V and 5 bases from J, with 9 bases between. The chain couples TRBV29-1 to TRBJ1-4, with a possible D match to TRBD1 (5 bases). The sequence was collected from a man aged 25-40 years in good health. The sample consisted of naive CD4+ T cells sorted from blood. The subset denotes: CD45RA+ positively selected. CDR3 DNA: TGCAGCGTTTTGCAGGGCAATGAAAAACTGTTTTTT. Translated, it gives CSVLQGNEKLFF.